This T cell receptor (beta chain) was observed in a study of immune evolution from preneoplasia to lung adenocarcinoma. Turning to the study itself: HLA loss of heterozygosity: about 7% AIS, about 15% MIA, about 32% ADC, none AAH.

Only a few counts were recorded for this clone. Assay used: immunoSEQ multiplex PCR; TCRdb lists only in-frame clones, some missing. The sample includes around 25,000 clones, 74% seen only once; the top ten take under 7%. Trimming shortened V by 5 bases and J by 10 bases, and 12 bases separated the two germline ends. Per the germline V gene, CDR1 is SNHLY and CDR2 is FYNNEI. The CDR3 is 12 amino acids. Sequencing was done on a sample of FFPE invasive lung adenocarcinoma tissue. The chain couples TRBV2 to TRBJ2-1, with no clear D. The clonotype originates from a person in their 60s with invasive lung adenocarcinoma. Some clones in this sample may be carry-over from other donors' samples. The CDR3 is CASSSQTREQFF. DNA for the CDR3: TGTGCCAGCAGTTCTCAAACGAGGGAGCAGTTCTTC.